The 19 T cell receptor beta chains below were found in one sample sequenced in a study of regulatory T cells in long-lasting Graves disease. Documented time point: newly diagnosed GD, antithyroid drugs for less than 3 months. Extracted PBMC RNA gave rise to the TCR library. Relying on iRepertoire HTBI primers and Arm-PCR of CDR3 regions, the team built TCR beta libraries. TCRdb re-derived calls from the multiplex PCR reads in MiXCR, one entry per CDR3 protein. The sample has 450,000 to 600,000 distinct CDR3 sequences; around 15% are singletons. These data also featured in a second study, about T cells in Graves' hyperthyroidism and ophthalmopathy.

The source was peripheral blood mononuclear cells (PBMCs), collected at new diagnosis, from a patient treated with antithyroid drugs. The receptors stem from a man aged 35 to 55 with Graves disease.

Worth noting for this clonotype: A junction boundary mismatches the germline segment, possibly from a read error. The chain carries TRBV7-2 and TRBJ1-5; D not certain. This CDR3 has 15 amino acids. CDR1 SGHTA and CDR2 FQGNSA come from the germline V gene. CDR3 amino acids: CASSSRPSSSQPQHF. The CDR3 DNA reads TGTGCCAGCAGCTCCCGACCTTCTAGCAGTCAGCCCCAGCATTTT.

This clonotype was counted ten times or more. V gene TRBV6-1 combines with J gene TRBJ1-5; 9 bases map to TRBD1. Germline CDR1 and CDR2: MNHNS and SASEGT. V shed 6 bases, J shed 3 bases, and the junction held 9 bases outside the gene matches. The CDR3 runs 16 residues. CDR3 amino acids: CASSKFDRGNNQPQHF. The CDR3 DNA follows: TGTGCCAGCAGCAAATTCGACAGGGGGAACAATCAGCCCCAGCATTTT.

In its sample, this clonotype was seen many times. The chain links TRBV3-1 to TRBJ2-7; no firm D call. Germline assignment: CDR1 LGHDT and CDR2 YNNKEL (reference sequence). The CDR3 contains 15 residues. The V end was cut by 4 bases, the J end by 6 bases, with 19 bases between. Here the CDR3 reads CASSPGRRSTIEQYF. The CDR3 DNA sequence: TGTGCCAGCAGCCCCGGTCGTCGGAGTACGATCGAGCAGTACTTC.

Many counts were recorded for this clonotype. As DNA, the CDR3 is TGTGCCAGCAGTCCCCCCGGGCGGAGCTCCTACGAGCAGTACTTC. It yields the protein CASSPPGRSSYEQYF. The V and J genes are TRBV28 and TRBJ2-7; D not certain. Trimming left V 5 bases short and J 0 bases short, with 14 bases between. CDR3 length: 15 residues. CDR1 MDHEN and CDR2 SYDVKM come from the germline V gene.

This clonotype appeared a few times. The chain joins TRBV28 to TRBJ1-6; no clear D gene. V lost 6 bases and J 4 bases, leaving 7 bases between the germline ends. In germline, CDR1 is MDHEN, CDR2 SYDVKM. This CDR3 has 13 residues. The CDR3 nucleotides read TGTGCCAGCAGAAGGGAATATAATTCACCCCTCCACTTT. This sequence encodes CASRREYNSPLHF.

A note on this clonotype: Without the conserved terminal phenylalanine or tryptophan, this CDR3 likely stems from a read error. This rearrangement joins TRBV18 to TRBJ2-1; D is undetermined. Trimming removed 0 bases at V and 4 bases at J, with 7 bases between. The CDR3 is made up of 14 amino acids. Per germline, CDR1 KGHSH and CDR2 LQKENI. This chain's CDR3 is CASSPPTEYNEQFS. CDR3 nucleotides: TGTGCCAGCTCACCACCAACCGAATACAATGAGCAGTTCTCC.

This clonotype was counted at least ten times. The V gene is TRBV12-3 or TRBV12-4, the J gene TRBJ1-3, with D possibly being TRBD1 (6 bases). This CDR3 region has 16 residues. The V end was cut by 5 bases, the J end by 0 bases, with 14 bases between. CDR3 DNA: TGTGCCAGCAGTCAGGGGACACCCGACTCTGGAAACACCATATATTTT. Translated, it gives CASSQGTPDSGNTIYF.

This clonotype was counted many times. This chain joins TRBV5-1 and TRBJ2-3; D is tentatively TRBD1 or TRBD2 (5 bases each). CDR1 SGHRS and CDR2 YFSETQ come from the germline V gene. The germline V and J ends were trimmed by 0 bases and 6 bases, with 17 bases remaining between them. The CDR3 is 16 residues long. The DNA of the CDR3 is TGCGCCAGCAGCTTGGGAGTTAGCGACAGTCTGGATACGCAGTATTTT. This sequence encodes CASSLGVSDSLDTQYF.

Concerning this clonotype itself: A read error may explain this, as a much larger clone is one base away. The conserved final phenylalanine or tryptophan is absent from the CDR3, which likely points to a read error. J is TRBJ2-1 and V is TRBV7-2; no firm D call. Near its end, the DNA agrees better with TRBJ2-5, so the J call may be wrong. CDR1 SGHTA and CDR2 FQGNSA come from the germline V gene. The CDR3 consists of 13 residues. CDR3 nucleotides: TGTGCCAGCAGCTTTCAAACCGCAGAGACCCAGTACCTC. This codes for CASSFQTAETQYL.

Many counts were recorded for this clonotype. The chain couples TRBV28 to TRBJ2-7; D is uncertain. V was trimmed by 1 base and J by 2 bases, leaving 9 bases between them. The CDR3 sequence is 14 residues long. CDR1 is MDHEN, CDR2 SYDVKM, per germline. DNA for the CDR3: TGTGCCAGCAGTTTATCAAGGCCGACCTACGAGCAGTACTTC. Translating it yields CASSLSRPTYEQYF.

This chain joins TRBV19 and TRBJ2-2, with 10 bases matching TRBD1. After removal of 3 bases from V and 0 bases from J, the junction contained 4 bases not matched to a gene. CDR1 LNHDA and CDR2 SQIVND come from the germline V gene (reference sequence). The CDR3 length is 17 residues. This CDR3 is CASSIGTGAPNTGELFF. CDR3 nucleotide sequence: TGTGCCAGTAGTATCGGGACAGGGGCTCCGAACACCGGGGAGCTGTTTTTT.

This clonotype was picked up many times. This rearrangement joins TRBV7-8 to TRBJ2-7; D uncertain. The CDR3 runs to 14 residues. Trimming took off 5 bases at V and 1 base at J, with 12 bases between the two ends. From germline, CDR1 is SGHVS and CDR2 FQNEAQ. The CDR3 nucleotides are TGTGCCAGCAGCCCTGACTGGGATTCCTACGAGCAGTACTTC. Translated, it gives CASSPDWDSYEQYF.

This clonotype appeared many times. The chain carries TRBV7-2 and TRBJ2-1; 7 nucleotides line up with TRBD2. The CDR3 sequence is 14 residues long. The germline V gene encodes CDR1 SGHTA and CDR2 FQGNSA. Trimming took 7 bases from V and 7 from J; bases not matched to a gene: 10. The CDR3 DNA follows: TGTGCCAGCAACAGACGGTTCGGGGGGAATGAGCAGTTCTTC. As protein: CASNRRFGGNEQFF. The complete variable domain, with remaining parts taken from reference TRBV7-2 and TRBJ2-1, reads GAGVSQSPSNKVTEKGKDVELRCDPISGHTALYWYRQSLGQGLEFLIYFQGNSAPDKSGLPSDRFSAERTGGSVSTLTIQRTQQEDSAVYLCASNRRFGGNEQFFGPGTRLTVL.

This clonotype came up a few times. The chain combines TRBV27 with TRBJ1-2; 7 positions agree with TRBD1. The germline gives CDR1 MNHEY, CDR2 SMNVEV (reference sequence). Unmatched junction bases numbered 14, after V lost 6 bases and J lost 4 bases. The CDR3 is made up of 16 amino acids. CDR3 amino acids: CASSPLMEGAGYGYTF. As DNA, the CDR3 is TGTGCCAGCAGCCCACTTATGGAGGGGGCCGGCTATGGCTACACCTTC.

A word on this clonotype: This clone may be a read error of a much larger clone one base away. This chain uses TRBV11-2 with TRBJ1-1, with 7 nucleotides matching TRBD1. The CDR3 is made up of 13 amino acids. Trimming took 3 bases from V and 3 from J; bases not matched to a gene: 1. Germline lookup yields CDR1 SGHAT and CDR2 FQNNGV. The DNA of the CDR3 is TGTGCCAGCAGCTTCGACAGGGACACTGAAGCTTTCTTT. It yields the protein CASSFDRDTEAFF.

Ten or more counts support this clonotype. V usage is TRBV15 and J usage is TRBJ1-2; 7 bases fit TRBD1. The V gene end was trimmed by 5 bases and the J gene end by 4 bases; junction bases not matched to a gene: 10. The CDR3 is made up of 15 amino acids. CDR1 is LNHNV and CDR2 is YYDKDF in the germline V gene (reference sequence). CDR3 bases: TGTGCCACCAGCGTAGACAGGGAACGAAGCTATGGCTACACCTTC. It is translated as CATSVDRERSYGYTF.

This clonotype was recorded a few times. The rearrangement joins TRBV3-1 to TRBJ2-1; TRBD2 agrees at 13 bases. The germline CDR1 and CDR2 sequences are LGHDT and YNNKEL (reference sequence). The CDR3 is made up of 16 amino acids. Unmatched junction bases numbered 9, after V lost 5 bases and J lost 8 bases. CDR3 region: CASSTRTSGSVDEQFF. The CDR3 DNA sequence: TGTGCCAGCAGCACCCGGACTAGCGGGAGTGTAGATGAGCAGTTCTTC.

This clonotype was counted a few times. The rearrangement uses TRBV7-6 and TRBJ2-1; D is unclear. This CDR3 is 14 amino acids long. V gave up 5 bases and J gave up 8 bases, with 16 bases separating them. The germline V gene encodes CDR1 SGHVS and CDR2 FNYEAQ. The chain's CDR3 is CASSLDSPLDEQFF. The CDR3 DNA sequence: TGTGCCAGCAGCCTTGATAGTCCTTTGGATGAGCAGTTCTTC.

This clonotype was seen ten or more times. The chain joins TRBV6-1 to TRBJ1-1; TRBD1 is a possible D gene (6 bases). CDR1 and CDR2 from the germline V gene are MNHNS and SASEGT. Trimming took 7 bases from V and 2 from J, leaving 11 bases between them. CDR3 size: 13 residues. The CDR3 sequence is CASILTGNTEAFF. The CDR3 coding sequence is TGTGCCAGCATTCTGACAGGTAACACTGAAGCTTTCTTT.